The sequence of this TCR beta chain was determined in a study of blood T cell repertoires in COVID-19. As for the study in general: PBMCs, B-cell-depleted T cells, or T cells provided the cDNA or gDNA that made up the material.

Here immunoSEQ multiplex PCR was the method, and the copy in TCRdb shows in-frame clones only, minus some. The table shows roughly 120,000 clones, with 60% to 80% occurring only once. The V gene lost 7 bases and the J gene lost 13 bases, with 17 bases spanning the gap. Germline V gives CDR1 MNHEY, CDR2 SVGAGI. This CDR3 comprises 13 residues. Sequenced input: peripheral blood. The V call is TRBV6-5, the J call TRBJ1-6; tentatively, D is TRBD1 (6 bases). This receptor was taken from a man older than 75 with COVID-19, enrolled during active disease. CDR3 loop: CASKTGLMFPLHF. In DNA form, the CDR3 reads TGTGCCAGCAAGACAGGTCTTATGTTTCCCCTCCACTTT.